This entry lists 18 T cell receptor beta chains sequenced from one sample in a study of shared clonotypes between healthy human individuals. Clones were read by immunoSEQ multiplex PCR, and TCRdb kept only the in-frame ones, dropping some. The data hold 1.5 million to 2.5 million clones, with 85% to 95% observed a single time. Selected positively for CCR7 and CD45RO-negative, naive CD8 cells excluded terminally differentiated effector memory CD45RA+ cells. Sequenced material: naive CD8+ T cells sorted from blood. These receptors all come from a man younger than 30 in good health.

This clone is a singleton in its sample. The rearrangement uses TRBV30 and TRBJ2-7; 7 bases map to TRBD1. Germline-derived CDR1 and CDR2 are GTSNPN and SVGIG (reference sequence). The junction had 4 bases not matched to a gene; V was cut back by 0 bases and J by 5 bases. The CDR3 extends over 13 amino acids. This CDR3 reads CAWSVTGAHEQYF. CDR3 DNA sequence: TGTGCCTGGAGTGTAACAGGGGCCCACGAGCAGTACTTC.

V gene TRBV27 combines with J gene TRBJ1-1, with D unclear. Germline V lookup: CDR1 MNHEY, CDR2 SMNVEV (reference sequence). V shed 4 bases and J shed 4 bases, with 10 bases lying between them. CDR3 length: 13 amino acids. The CDR3 here is CASSSIRATEAFF. The CDR3 bases are TGTGCCAGCAGTTCCATCCGAGCCACTGAAGCTTTCTTT.

A note on this clone: The same CDR3 also results from other DNA sequences found in this sample. The rearrangement joins TRBV6-5 to TRBJ1-2; TRBD1 aligns across 8 bases. With 4 bases clipped from V and 5 bases from J, the junction kept 3 bases outside the gene matches. Germline CDR1 and CDR2: MNHEY and SVGAGI. The CDR3 covers 13 residues. In nucleotides, the CDR3 is TGTGCCAGCAGTTTTGGGACAGGTTATGGCTACACCTTC. Translation gives CASSFGTGYGYTF.

The V gene is TRBV2, the J gene TRBJ2-2; D is tentatively TRBD1 or TRBD2 (5 bases each). With 2 bases removed from V and 3 bases from J, the gap between germline ends came to 16 bases. The CDR3 extends over 17 amino acids. Per germline, CDR1 SNHLY and CDR2 FYNNEI. The CDR3 coding sequence is TGTGCCAGCAGTGAAAGGGACGACCGTGGAGACACCGGGGAGCTGTTTTTT. This sequence encodes CASSERDDRGDTGELFF.

The genes are TRBV5-1 and TRBJ2-1, with 7 bases identical to TRBD1. Trimming took 4 bases from V and 0 from J; bases not matched to a gene: 10. This CDR3 has 17 amino acids. The germline V gene encodes CDR1 SGHRS and CDR2 YFSETQ. The CDR3 region is CASSPYRQGSSYNEQFF. Written as DNA, the CDR3 is TGCGCCAGCAGCCCCTATCGACAGGGAAGCTCCTACAATGAGCAGTTCTTC.

The CDR3 spells CASSEYLDGSPLHF. CDR3 nucleotides: TGTGCCAGCAGTGAATATTTAGACGGTTCACCCCTCCACTTT. This sequence joins TRBV6-1 and TRBJ1-6; D is ambiguous. This CDR3 is built from 14 residues. The germline V gene encodes CDR1 MNHNS and CDR2 SASEGT. V was clipped by 2 bases and J by 9 bases, with 11 bases between them.

The genes are TRBV7-9 and TRBJ2-3; 8 positions match TRBD2. The germline CDR1 and CDR2 sequences are SEHNR and FQNEAQ (reference sequence). There are 14 residues in the CDR3. V shed 4 bases, J shed 4 bases, and the junction held 4 bases outside the gene matches. DNA of the CDR3: TGTGCCAGCAGCTCACAACTAGCGGCAGATACGCAGTATTTT. This encodes CASSSQLAADTQYF.

The J gene is TRBJ2-7, the V gene TRBV13; the match to TRBD2 covers 9 bases. J lost 4 bases, V lost 5 bases, and 15 bases had no gene match. Germline-derived CDR1 and CDR2 are PRHDT and FYEKMQ (reference sequence). CDR3 length equals 17 residues. The CDR3: CASSPGGLAGGQYEQYF. CDR3 nucleotides: TGTGCCAGCAGCCCGGGAGGTCTCGCGGGAGGGCAGTACGAGCAGTACTTC.

CDR3 region: CASSDWGSNEKLFF. CDR3 nucleotide sequence: TGCGCCAGCAGTGATTGGGGTTCTAATGAAAAACTGTTTTTT. The V call is TRBV10-2, the J call TRBJ1-4; D gene unclear. Germline assignment: CDR1 WSHSY and CDR2 SAAADI. Trimming left V 3 bases short and J 3 bases short, with 8 bases between. This CDR3 region has 14 residues.

A word on this clone: Other DNA sequences within the sample encode an identical CDR3. The genes are TRBV5-4 and TRBJ1-2, with D maybe TRBD1 (5 bases). Germline V gives CDR1 SGHNT, CDR2 YYREEE (reference sequence). Trimming pared 2 bases from V and 4 bases from J, leaving 9 bases between. The CDR3 spans 13 residues. The CDR3 protein is CASSLVGVYGYTF. The CDR3 nucleotides read TGTGCCAGCAGCTTAGTAGGGGTCTATGGCTACACCTTC.

With respect to this clone: The same CDR3 can be traced to other DNA sequences in this sample. As DNA, the CDR3 is TGTGCCAGCAGTTTGGTGGGGGCTGGCAATCAGCCCCAGCATTTT. As protein: CASSLVGAGNQPQHF. The chain couples TRBV27 to TRBJ1-5, with D possibly TRBD1 on 6 matching bases. Trimming took off 3 bases at V and 2 bases at J, with 11 bases between the two ends. CDR1 and CDR2 from the germline V gene are MNHEY and SMNVEV (reference sequence). This CDR3 contains 15 residues.

The chain recombines TRBV6-5 with TRBJ1-5; D possibly corresponds to TRBD1 (5 bases). The V and J ends lost 6 bases and 3 bases respectively, with 15 bases between them. This CDR3 comprises 15 residues. Looked up from germline, CDR1 is MNHEY and CDR2 is SVGAGI. CDR3 nucleotide sequence: TGTGCCAGCAGCCCTCAGGGTCCCGACAATCAGCCCCAGCATTTT. Protein product: CASSPQGPDNQPQHF.

V usage is TRBV4-3 and J usage is TRBJ1-4; D is perhaps TRBD1 (5 bases). CDR1 LGHNA and CDR2 YSLEER come from the germline V gene. The V end was cut by 4 bases, the J end by 6 bases, with 24 bases between. The CDR3 loop spans 18 amino acids. The CDR3 sequence is CASSPEVGPGGEDEKLFF. Here the CDR3 DNA reads TGCGCCAGCAGCCCCGAAGTGGGGCCGGGGGGGGAAGATGAAAAACTGTTTTTT.

The rearrangement links TRBV27 to TRBJ2-1; 11 bases are a match to TRBD2. The CDR3 totals 16 residues. Germline loops: CDR1 MNHEY, CDR2 SMNVEV (reference sequence). The V gene end was trimmed by 2 bases and the J gene end by 9 bases; junction bases not matched to a gene: 9. The CDR3, as DNA: TGTGCCAGCAGTTTAAGCCTAGCGGGGGGCCAGAGTGAGCAGTTCTTC. Translation gives CASSLSLAGGQSEQFF.

The rearrangement joins TRBV10-3 to TRBJ2-7, with 15 bases aligning to TRBD2. V dropped 10 bases and J dropped 4; count of bases not matched to a gene: 5. Germline V gene data show CDR1 as ENHRY and CDR2 as SYGVKD. The CDR3 is 14 amino acids. The CDR3 reads CATTGLAGGYEQYF. CDR3 DNA sequence: TGTGCCACTACTGGACTAGCGGGGGGGTACGAGCAGTACTTC.

This clone occurred once. This sequence joins TRBV5-4 and TRBJ1-5; no reliable D call. The CDR3 covers 13 residues. The germline CDR1 and CDR2 sequences are SGHNT and YYREEE (reference sequence). V was cut by 3 bases and J by 8 bases, with 12 bases left in between. CDR3 in DNA: TGTGCCAGCAGCTCTGACGGGAAGGAGCCCCAGCATTTT. Translating it yields CASSSDGKEPQHF.

This clone was seen only once. The same CDR3 can be traced to other DNA sequences in this sample. This rearrangement joins TRBV27 to TRBJ2-7; D is undetermined. Trimming cost V 3 bases and J 0 bases, with 6 bases left between them. CDR3 length equals 13 residues. Germline V gene data show CDR1 as MNHEY and CDR2 as SMNVEV (reference sequence). CDR3 amino acids: CASSFLGSYEQYF. DNA of the CDR3: TGTGCCAGCAGTTTCTTAGGCTCCTACGAGCAGTACTTC.

CDR3 sequence reads: CASSPQDSNTGELFF. The CDR3 nucleotides are TGTGCCAGCTCACCCCAGGACAGTAACACCGGGGAGCTGTTTTTT. The chain is built from TRBV18 and TRBJ2-2, with D tentatively TRBD1 (6 bases). CDR1 is KGHSH, CDR2 LQKENI, per germline. The CDR3 contains 15 residues. The ends were cut back, 3 bases at V and 2 bases at J, with 10 bases in the middle.